This TCR beta chain was sequenced during a study of metastatic and nonmetastatic thyroid tumors. Overall study context: The authors compared repertoires across blood and tumor or nodule tissue from malignant and benign thyroid patients. Study outcomes and limitations: Significantly higher TCR beta diversity was reportedly seen in malignant thyroid tumors than benign nodules, in blood and tumor.

TCRdb re-called the PCR reads with MiXCR. The repertoire holds tens of thousands of clones, with about an eighth as singletons. This clone was seen repeatedly, ten times or more. Its antigen is unidentified. Other DNA variants within this sample encode the same CDR3. Until they underwent thyroid surgery, no patient had received any treatment. The CDR3 length is 15 residues. Germline V gene lookup returns CDR1 DFQATT and CDR2 SNEGSKA (reference sequence). V was clipped by 3 bases and J by 7 bases; unmatched bases: 8. The sequencing input was tumor tissue. This clonotype was sampled from a female donor with papillary thyroid cancer or a benign thyroid nodule (not recorded which). Some clones in this sample may be carry-over from other donors' samples. V usage is TRBV20-1 and J usage is TRBJ2-2; 10 positions agree with TRBD1. Written as DNA, the CDR3 is TGCAGTGCTAGGGACCGACAGGGGGCCGGCGGGGAGCTGTTTTTT. Protein product: CSARDRQGAGGELFF.